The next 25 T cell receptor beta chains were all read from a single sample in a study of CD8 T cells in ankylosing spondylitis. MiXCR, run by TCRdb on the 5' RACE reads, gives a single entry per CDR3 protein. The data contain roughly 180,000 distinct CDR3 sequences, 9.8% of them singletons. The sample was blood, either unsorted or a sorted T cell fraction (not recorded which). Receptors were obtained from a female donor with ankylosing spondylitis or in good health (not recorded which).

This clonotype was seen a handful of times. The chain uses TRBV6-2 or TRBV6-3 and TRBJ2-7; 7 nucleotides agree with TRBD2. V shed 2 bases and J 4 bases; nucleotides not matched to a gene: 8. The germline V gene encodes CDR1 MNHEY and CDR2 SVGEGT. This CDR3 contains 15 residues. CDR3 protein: CASSYSRGSRYEQYF. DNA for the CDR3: TGTGCCAGCAGTTACAGTCGCGGGAGTAGGTACGAGCAGTACTTC.

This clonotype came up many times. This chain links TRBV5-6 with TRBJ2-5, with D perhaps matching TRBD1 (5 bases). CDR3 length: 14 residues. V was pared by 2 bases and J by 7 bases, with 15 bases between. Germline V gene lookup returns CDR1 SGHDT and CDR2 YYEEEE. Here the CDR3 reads CASSLTQGRGTQYF. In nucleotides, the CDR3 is TGTGCCAGCAGCTTAACGCAGGGAAGAGGGACCCAGTACTTC.

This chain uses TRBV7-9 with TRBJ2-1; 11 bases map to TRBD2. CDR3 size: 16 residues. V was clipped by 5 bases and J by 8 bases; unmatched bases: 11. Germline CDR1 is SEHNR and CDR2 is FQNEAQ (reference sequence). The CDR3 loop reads CASSLLAGARYDEQFF. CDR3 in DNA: TGTGCCAGCAGCCTACTAGCGGGAGCACGGTATGATGAGCAGTTCTTC.

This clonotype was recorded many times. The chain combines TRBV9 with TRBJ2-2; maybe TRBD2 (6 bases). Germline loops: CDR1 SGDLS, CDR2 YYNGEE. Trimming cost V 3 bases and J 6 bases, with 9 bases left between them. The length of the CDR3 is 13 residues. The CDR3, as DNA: TGTGCCAGCAGCGGGGACTGGGCCGGGGAGCTGTTTTTT. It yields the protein CASSGDWAGELFF.

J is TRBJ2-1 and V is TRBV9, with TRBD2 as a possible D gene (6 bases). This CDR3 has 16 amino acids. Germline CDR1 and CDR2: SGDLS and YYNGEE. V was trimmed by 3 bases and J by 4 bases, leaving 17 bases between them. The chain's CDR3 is CASSAYLGGAYNEQFF. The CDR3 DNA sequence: TGTGCCAGCAGCGCCTATCTAGGCGGGGCATACAATGAGCAGTTCTTC.

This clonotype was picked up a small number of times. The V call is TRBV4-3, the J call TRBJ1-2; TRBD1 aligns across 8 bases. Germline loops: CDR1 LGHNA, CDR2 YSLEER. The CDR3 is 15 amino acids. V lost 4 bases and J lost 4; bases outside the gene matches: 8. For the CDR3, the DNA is TGCGCCAGCAGCCGAGGACAGGGCGGGACCTATGGCTACACCTTC. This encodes CASSRGQGGTYGYTF.

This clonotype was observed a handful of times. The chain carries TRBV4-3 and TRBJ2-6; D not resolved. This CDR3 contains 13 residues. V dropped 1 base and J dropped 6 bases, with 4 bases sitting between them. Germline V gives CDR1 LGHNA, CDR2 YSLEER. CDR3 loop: CASSQVEANVLTF. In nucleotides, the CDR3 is TGCGCCAGCAGCCAAGTAGAGGCCAACGTCCTGACTTTC.

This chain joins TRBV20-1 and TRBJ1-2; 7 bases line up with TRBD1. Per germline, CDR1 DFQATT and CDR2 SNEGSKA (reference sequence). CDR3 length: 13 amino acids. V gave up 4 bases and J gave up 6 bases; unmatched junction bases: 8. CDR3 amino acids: CSAKTGKANGYTF. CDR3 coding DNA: TGCAGTGCTAAGACAGGGAAGGCAAATGGCTACACCTTC.

The CDR3, as DNA: TGTGCCAGCAGCTTAATCCTAGCGGGAGCGCGGGAGCAGTACTTC. This gives the protein CASSLILAGAREQYF. The V call is TRBV7-6, the J call TRBJ2-7, with 10 bases aligning to TRBD2. Germline CDR1 and CDR2: SGHVS and FNYEAQ. With V trimmed by 2 bases and J by 7 bases, 8 bases remained unmatched. This CDR3 contains 15 residues. Using reference TRBV7-6 and TRBJ2-7 for the parts outside the CDR3, the full variable domain is GAGVSQSPRYKVTKRGQDVALRCDPISGHVSLYWYRQALGQGPEFLTYFNYEAQQDKSGLPNDRFSAERPEGSISTLTIQRTEQRDSAMYRCASSLILAGAREQYFGPGTRLTVT.

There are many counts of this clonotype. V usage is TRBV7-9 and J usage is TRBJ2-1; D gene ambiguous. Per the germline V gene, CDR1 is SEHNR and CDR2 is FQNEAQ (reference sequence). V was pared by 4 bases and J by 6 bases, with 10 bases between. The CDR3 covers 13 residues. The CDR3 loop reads CASSYWRGNEQFF. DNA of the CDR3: TGTGCCAGCAGCTATTGGAGAGGCAATGAGCAGTTCTTC.

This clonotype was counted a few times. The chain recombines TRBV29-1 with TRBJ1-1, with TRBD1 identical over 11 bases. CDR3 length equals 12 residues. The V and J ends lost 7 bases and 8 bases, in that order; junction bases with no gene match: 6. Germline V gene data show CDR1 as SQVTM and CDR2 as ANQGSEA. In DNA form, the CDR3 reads TGCAGCGCATTCCGGGACAGGGGGGAAGCTTTCTTT. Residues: CSAFRDRGEAFF. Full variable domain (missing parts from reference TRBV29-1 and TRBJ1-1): SAVISQKPSRDICQRGTSLTIQCQVDSQVTMMFWYRQQPGQSLTLIATANQGSEATYESGFVIDKFPISRPNLTFSTLTVSNMSPEDSSIYLCSAFRDRGEAFFGQGTRLTVV.

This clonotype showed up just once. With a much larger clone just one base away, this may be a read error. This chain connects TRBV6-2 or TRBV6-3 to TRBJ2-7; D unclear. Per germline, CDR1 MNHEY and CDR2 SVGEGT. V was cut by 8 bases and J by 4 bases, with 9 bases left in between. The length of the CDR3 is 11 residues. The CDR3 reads CASGIAYEQYF. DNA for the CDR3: TGTGCCAGCGGCATTGCATACGAGCAGTACTTC.

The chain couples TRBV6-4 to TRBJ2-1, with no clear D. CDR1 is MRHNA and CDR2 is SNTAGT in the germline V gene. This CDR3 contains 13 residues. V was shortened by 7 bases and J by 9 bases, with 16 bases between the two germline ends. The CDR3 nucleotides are TGTGCCAGCACCCCCACGGGCACGGGTGAGCAGTTCTTC. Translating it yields CASTPTGTGEQFF.

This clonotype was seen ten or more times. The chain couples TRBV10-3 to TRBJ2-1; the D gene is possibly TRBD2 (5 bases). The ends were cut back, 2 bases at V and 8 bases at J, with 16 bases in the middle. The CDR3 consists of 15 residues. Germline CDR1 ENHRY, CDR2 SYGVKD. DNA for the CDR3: TGTGCCATCAGTGAGAGCGGCCAGCGAGCATATGAGCAGTTCTTC. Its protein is CAISESGQRAYEQFF.

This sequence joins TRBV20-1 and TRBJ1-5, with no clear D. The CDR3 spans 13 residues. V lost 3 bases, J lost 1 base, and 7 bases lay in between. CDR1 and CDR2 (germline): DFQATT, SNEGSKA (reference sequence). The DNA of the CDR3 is TGCAGTGCTAGGGTGAGAAGCAATCAGCCCCAGCATTTT. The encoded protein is CSARVRSNQPQHF.

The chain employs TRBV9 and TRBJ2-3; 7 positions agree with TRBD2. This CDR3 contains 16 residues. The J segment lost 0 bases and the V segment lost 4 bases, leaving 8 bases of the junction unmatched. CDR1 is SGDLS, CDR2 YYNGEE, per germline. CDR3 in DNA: TGTGCCAGCAGCCCATATGGTAGCGGGAGCACAGATACGCAGTATTTT. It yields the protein CASSPYGSGSTDTQYF. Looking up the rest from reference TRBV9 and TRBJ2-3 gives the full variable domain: DSGVTQTPKHLITATGQRVTLRCSPRSGDLSVYWYQQSLDQGLQFLIQYYNGEERAKGNILERFSAQQFPDLHSELNLSSLELGDSALYFCASSPYGSGSTDTQYFGPGTRLTVL.

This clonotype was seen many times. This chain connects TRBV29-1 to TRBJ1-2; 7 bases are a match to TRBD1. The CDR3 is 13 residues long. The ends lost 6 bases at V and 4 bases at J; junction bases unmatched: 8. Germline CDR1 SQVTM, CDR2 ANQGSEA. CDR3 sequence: CSVAMRQGYGYTF. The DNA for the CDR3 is TGCAGCGTCGCGATGCGACAGGGCTATGGCTACACCTTC.

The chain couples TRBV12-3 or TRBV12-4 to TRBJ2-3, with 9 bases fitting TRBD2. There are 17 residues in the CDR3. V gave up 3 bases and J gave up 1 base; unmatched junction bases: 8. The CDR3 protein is CASSFPLREGRTDTQYF. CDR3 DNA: TGTGCCAGCAGTTTTCCCCTGCGGGAGGGACGCACAGATACGCAGTATTTT.

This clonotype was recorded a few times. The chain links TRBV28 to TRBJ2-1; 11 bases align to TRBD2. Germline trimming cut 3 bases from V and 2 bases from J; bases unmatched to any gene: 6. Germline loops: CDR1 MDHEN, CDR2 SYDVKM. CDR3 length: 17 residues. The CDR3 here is CASSFGETSGTYNEQFF. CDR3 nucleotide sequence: TGTGCCAGCAGTTTTGGAGAGACTAGCGGGACCTACAATGAGCAGTTCTTC.

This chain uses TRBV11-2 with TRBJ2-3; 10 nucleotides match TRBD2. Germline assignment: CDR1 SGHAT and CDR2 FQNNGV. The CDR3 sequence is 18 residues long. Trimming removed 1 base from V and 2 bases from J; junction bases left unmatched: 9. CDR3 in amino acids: CASSLVLGTSVHTDTQYF. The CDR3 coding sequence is TGTGCCAGCAGCTTAGTATTAGGGACTAGCGTCCACACAGATACGCAGTATTTT.

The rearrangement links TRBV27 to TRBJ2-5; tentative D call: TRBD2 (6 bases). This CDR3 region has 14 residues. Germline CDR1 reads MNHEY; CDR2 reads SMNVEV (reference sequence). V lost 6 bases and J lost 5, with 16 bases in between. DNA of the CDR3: TGTGCCAGCAGCTCTTCGGAGGGTGGGGAGACCCAGTACTTC. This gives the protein CASSSSEGGETQYF.

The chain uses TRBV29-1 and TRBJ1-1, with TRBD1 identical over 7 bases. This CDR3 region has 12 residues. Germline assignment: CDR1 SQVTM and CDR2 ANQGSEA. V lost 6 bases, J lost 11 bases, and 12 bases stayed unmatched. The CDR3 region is CSVDETGIYAFF. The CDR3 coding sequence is TGCAGCGTCGACGAGACAGGGATATATGCTTTCTTT. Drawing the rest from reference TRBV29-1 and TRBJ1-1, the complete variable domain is SAVISQKPSRDICQRGTSLTIQCQVDSQVTMMFWYRQQPGQSLTLIATANQGSEATYESGFVIDKFPISRPNLTFSTLTVSNMSPEDSSIYLCSVDETGIYAFFGQGTRLTVV.

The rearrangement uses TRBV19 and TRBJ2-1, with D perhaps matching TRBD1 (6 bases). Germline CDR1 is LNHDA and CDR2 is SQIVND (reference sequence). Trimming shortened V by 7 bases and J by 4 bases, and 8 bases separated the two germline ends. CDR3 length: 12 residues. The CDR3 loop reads CASIGTYNEQFF. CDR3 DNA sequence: TGTGCCAGTATCGGGACATACAATGAGCAGTTCTTC.

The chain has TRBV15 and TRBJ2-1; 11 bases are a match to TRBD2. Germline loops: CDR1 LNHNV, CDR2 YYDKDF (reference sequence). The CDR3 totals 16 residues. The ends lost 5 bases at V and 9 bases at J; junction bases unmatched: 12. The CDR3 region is CATSSLVAGGPSEQFF. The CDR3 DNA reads TGTGCCACCAGCTCCTTAGTAGCGGGAGGGCCGAGTGAGCAGTTCTTC. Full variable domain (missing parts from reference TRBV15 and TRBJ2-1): DAMVIQNPRYQVTQFGKPVTLSCSQTLNHNVMYWYQQKSSQAPKLLFHYYDKDFNNEADTPDNFQSRRPNTSFCFLDIRSPGLGDTAMYLCATSSLVAGGPSEQFFGPGTRLTVL.

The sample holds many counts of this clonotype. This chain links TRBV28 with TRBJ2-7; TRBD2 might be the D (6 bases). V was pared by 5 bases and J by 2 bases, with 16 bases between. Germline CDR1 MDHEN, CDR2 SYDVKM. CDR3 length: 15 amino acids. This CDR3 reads CASSPGTPSPYEQYF. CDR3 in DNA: TGTGCCAGCAGTCCCGGGACTCCATCACCCTACGAGCAGTACTTC.